The present entry profiles one TCR beta chain with its context. Its antigen is unknown. The record originates from a study of beta chain features in type 1 diabetes. Study-level points and caveats: Type 1 diabetes patients had moderately but significantly shorter TCRB CDR3s in all four CD4+ subsets.

Reverse transcription of all isolated RNA meant that expressed TCRB transcripts were sequenced. Profiling relied on immunoSEQ multiplex PCR, and the TCRdb table lists in-frame clones only, not all of them. The sample lists 300,000 to 350,000 clones; roughly 9% were seen once. V was clipped by 6 bases and J by 6 bases, with 9 bases between them. The CDR3 sequence is 11 residues long. Per the germline V gene, CDR1 is DFQATT and CDR2 is SNEGSKA (reference sequence). This chain links TRBV20-1 with TRBJ2-1; D gene ambiguous. The sequencing input was central memory CD4+ T cells from blood. The TCR originated in a man under 40 with type 1 diabetes. CDR3 amino acids: CSAKGPNEQFF. CDR3 DNA sequence: TGCAGTGCAAAAGGACCCAATGAGCAGTTCTTC.